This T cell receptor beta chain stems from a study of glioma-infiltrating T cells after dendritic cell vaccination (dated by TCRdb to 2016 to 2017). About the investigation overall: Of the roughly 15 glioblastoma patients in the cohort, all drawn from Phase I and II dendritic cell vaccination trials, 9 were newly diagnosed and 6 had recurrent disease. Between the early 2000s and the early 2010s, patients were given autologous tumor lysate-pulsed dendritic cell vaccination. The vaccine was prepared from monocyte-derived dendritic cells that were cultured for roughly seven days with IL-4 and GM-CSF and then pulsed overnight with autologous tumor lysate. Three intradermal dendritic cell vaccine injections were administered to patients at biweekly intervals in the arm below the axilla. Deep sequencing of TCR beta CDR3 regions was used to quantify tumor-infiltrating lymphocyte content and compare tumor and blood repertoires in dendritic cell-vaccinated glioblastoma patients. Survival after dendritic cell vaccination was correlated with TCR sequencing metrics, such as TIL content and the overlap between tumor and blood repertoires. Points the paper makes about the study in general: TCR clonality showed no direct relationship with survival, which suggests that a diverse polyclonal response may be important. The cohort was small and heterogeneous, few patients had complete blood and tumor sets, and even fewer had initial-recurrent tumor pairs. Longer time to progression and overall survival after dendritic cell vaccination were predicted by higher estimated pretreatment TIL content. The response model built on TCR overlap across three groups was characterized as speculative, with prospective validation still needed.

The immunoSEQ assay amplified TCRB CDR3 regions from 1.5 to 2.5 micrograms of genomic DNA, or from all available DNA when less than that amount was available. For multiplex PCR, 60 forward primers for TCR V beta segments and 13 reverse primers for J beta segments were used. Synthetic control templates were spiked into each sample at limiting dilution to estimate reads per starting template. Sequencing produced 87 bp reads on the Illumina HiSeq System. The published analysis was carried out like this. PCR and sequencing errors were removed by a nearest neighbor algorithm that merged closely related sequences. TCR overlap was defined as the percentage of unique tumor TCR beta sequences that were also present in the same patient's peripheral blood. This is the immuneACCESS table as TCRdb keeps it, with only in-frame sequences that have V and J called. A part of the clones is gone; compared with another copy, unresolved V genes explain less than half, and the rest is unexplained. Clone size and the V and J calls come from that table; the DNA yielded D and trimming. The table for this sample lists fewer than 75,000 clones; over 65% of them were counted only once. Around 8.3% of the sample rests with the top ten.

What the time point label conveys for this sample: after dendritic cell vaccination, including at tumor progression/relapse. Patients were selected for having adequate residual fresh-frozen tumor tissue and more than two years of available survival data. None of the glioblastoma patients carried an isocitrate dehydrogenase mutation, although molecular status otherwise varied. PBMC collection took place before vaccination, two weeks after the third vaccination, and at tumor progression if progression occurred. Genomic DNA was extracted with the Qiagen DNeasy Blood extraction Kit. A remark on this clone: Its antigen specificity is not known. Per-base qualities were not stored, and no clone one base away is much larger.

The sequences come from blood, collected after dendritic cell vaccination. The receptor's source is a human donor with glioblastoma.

The nucleotide sequence reads TGCGCCAGCAGACCTACCGGGGGTACCTACGAGCAGTACTTC. It encodes CASRPTGGTYEQYF. The chain was built from TRBV10-1 and TRBJ2-7; the D gene is possibly TRBD2, with 6 bases matching. V loses 6 bases of germline sequence and J loses 2 bases, and the interval between the two ends is 14 bases. Sequences WNHNN (CDR1) and SYGVQD (CDR2) are obtained from the germline V gene (reference sequence). Measured from the cysteine to the phenylalanine, the CDR3 is 14 residues long. Only CDR3 DNA remains: 42 bases, in frame from the first base.